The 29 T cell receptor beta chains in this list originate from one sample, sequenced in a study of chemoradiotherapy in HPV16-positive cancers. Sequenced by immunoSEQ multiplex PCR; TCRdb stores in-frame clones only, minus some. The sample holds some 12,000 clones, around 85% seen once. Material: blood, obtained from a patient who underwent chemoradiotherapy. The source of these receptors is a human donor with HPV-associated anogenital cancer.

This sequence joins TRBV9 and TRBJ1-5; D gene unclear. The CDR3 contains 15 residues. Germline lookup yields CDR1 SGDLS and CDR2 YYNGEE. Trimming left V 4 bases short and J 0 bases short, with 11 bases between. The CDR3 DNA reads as TGTGCCAGCAGCCCACACGGGAATAGCAATCAGCCCCAGCATTTT. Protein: CASSPHGNSNQPQHF. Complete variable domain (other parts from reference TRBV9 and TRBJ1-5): DSGVTQTPKHLITATGQRVTLRCSPRSGDLSVYWYQQSLDQGLQFLIQYYNGEERAKGNILERFSAQQFPDLHSELNLSSLELGDSALYFCASSPHGNSNQPQHFGDGTRLSIL.

The DNA of the CDR3 is TGCGCCAGCAGCTTGGTGGCCGGACCCACAGATACGCAGTATTTT. Residues: CASSLVAGPTDTQYF. The chain links TRBV5-1 to TRBJ2-3; D is ambiguous. The germline gives CDR1 SGHRS, CDR2 YFSETQ. Between the trimmed V and J ends, which lost 0 bases and 2 bases, there was a span of 10 bases. The CDR3 consists of 15 residues.

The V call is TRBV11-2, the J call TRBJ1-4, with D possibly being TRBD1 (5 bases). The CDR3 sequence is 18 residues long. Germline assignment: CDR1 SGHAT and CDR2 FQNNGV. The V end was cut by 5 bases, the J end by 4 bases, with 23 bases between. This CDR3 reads CASSKRQTSFFGNEKLFF. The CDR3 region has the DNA TGTGCCAGCAGCAAGAGACAGACGAGCTTCTTCGGTAATGAAAAACTGTTTTTT. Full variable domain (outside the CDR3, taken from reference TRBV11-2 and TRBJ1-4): EAGVAQSPRYKIIEKRQSVAFWCNPISGHATLYWYQQILGQGPKLLIQFQNNGVVDDSQLPKDRFSAERLKGVDSTLKIQPAKLEDSAVYLCASSKRQTSFFGNEKLFFGSGTQLSVL.

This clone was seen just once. The CDR3 DNA follows: TGTGCCAGCAGCCCACAGGCAAACACTGAAGCTTTCTTT. Protein sequence: CASSPQANTEAFF. The chain links TRBV7-3 to TRBJ1-1, with D perhaps TRBD1 (5 bases). The length of the CDR3 is 13 residues. The germline gives CDR1 SGHTA, CDR2 FQGTGA. The V and J ends lost 5 bases and 2 bases respectively, with 9 bases between them. Complete variable domain (other parts from reference TRBV7-3 and TRBJ1-1): GAGVSQTPSNKVTEKGKYVELRCDPISGHTALYWYRQSLGQGPEFLIYFQGTGAADDSGLPNDRFFAVRPEGSVSTLKIQRTERGDSAVYLCASSPQANTEAFFGQGTRLTVV.

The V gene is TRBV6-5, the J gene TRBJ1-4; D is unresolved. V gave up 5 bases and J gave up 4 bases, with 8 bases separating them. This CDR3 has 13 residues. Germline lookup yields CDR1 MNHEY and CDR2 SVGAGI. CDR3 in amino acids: CASSRRVNEKLFF. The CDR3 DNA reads TGTGCCAGCAGTCGTCGGGTTAATGAAAAACTGTTTTTT.

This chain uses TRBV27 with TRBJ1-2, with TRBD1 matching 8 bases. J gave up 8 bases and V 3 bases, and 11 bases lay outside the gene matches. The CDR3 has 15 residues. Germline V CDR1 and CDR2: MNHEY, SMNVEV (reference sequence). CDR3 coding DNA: TGTGCCAGCAGTTTTCAAACTGGGACAGGCCGGGGCTACACCTTC. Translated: CASSFQTGTGRGYTF.

In nucleotides, the CDR3 is TGTGCCAGCTCGTCCGGGACACGCCAAAGCAATCAGCCCCAGCATTTT. Translated, it gives CASSSGTRQSNQPQHF. The V gene is TRBV18, the J gene TRBJ1-5; TRBD1 might be the D (6 bases). Per germline, CDR1 KGHSH and CDR2 LQKENI. V lost 6 bases and J lost 1, with 16 bases in between. The CDR3 consists of 16 residues.

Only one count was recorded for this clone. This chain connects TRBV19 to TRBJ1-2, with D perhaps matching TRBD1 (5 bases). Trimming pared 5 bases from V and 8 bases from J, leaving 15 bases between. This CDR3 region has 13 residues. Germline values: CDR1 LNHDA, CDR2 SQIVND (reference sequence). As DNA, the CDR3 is TGTGCCAGTAGTTTCCGGGACTTGGTCGGCTACACCTTC. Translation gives CASSFRDLVGYTF.

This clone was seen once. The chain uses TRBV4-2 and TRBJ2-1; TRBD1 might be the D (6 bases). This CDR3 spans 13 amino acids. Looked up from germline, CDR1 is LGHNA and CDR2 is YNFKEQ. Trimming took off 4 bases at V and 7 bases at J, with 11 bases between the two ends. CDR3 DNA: TGTGCCAGCAGCCCCGAACAGGGTAATGAGCAGTTCTTC. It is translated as CASSPEQGNEQFF.

The DNA of the CDR3 is TGTGCCAGCAGCTTATCGGACAGCAAGAACACTGAAGCTTTCTTT. Protein: CASSLSDSKNTEAFF. V is TRBV11-1 and J is TRBJ1-1; D possibly corresponds to TRBD1 (6 bases). Germline V lookup: CDR1 SGHAT, CDR2 FQDESV (reference sequence). V gave up 2 bases and J gave up 1 base, with 11 bases separating them. The CDR3 extends over 15 amino acids.

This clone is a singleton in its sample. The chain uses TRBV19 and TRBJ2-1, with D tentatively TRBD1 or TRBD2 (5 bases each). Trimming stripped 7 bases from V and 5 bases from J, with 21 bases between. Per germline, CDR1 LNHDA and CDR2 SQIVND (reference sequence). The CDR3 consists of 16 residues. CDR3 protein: CASNPGRAVRDNEQFF. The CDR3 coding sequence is TGTGCCAGTAATCCGGGACGGGCGGTAAGAGACAATGAGCAGTTCTTC.

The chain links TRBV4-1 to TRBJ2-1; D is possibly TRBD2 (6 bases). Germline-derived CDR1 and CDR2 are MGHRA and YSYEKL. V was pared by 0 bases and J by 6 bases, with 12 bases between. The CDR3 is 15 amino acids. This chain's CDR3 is CASSQEGGWGNEQFF. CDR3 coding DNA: TGCGCCAGCAGCCAAGAGGGGGGATGGGGCAATGAGCAGTTCTTC.

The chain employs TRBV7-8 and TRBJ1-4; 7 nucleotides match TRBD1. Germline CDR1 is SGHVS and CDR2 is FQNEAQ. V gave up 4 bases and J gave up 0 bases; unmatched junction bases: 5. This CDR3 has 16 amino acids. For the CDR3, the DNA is TGTGCCAGCAGCTCAAGGGACAGTTCAACTAATGAAAAACTGTTTTTT. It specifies CASSSRDSSTNEKLFF.

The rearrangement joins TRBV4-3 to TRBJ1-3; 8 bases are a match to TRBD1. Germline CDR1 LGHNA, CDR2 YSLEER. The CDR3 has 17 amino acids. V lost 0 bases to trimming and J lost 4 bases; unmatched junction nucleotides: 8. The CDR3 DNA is TGCGCCAGCAGCCAAGACGCCATTGGACAGGGAGGAAACACCATATATTTT. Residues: CASSQDAIGQGGNTIYF.

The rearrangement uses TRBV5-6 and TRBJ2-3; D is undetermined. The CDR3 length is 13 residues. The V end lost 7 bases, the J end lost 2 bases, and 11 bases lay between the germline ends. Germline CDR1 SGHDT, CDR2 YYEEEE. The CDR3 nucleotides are TGTGCCAGCGGGTCCGGAGTCACAGATACGCAGTATTTT. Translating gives CASGSGVTDTQYF. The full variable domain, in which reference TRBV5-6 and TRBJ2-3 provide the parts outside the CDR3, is DAGVTQSPTHLIKTRGQQVTLRCSPKSGHDTVSWYQQALGQGPQFIFQYYEEEERQRGNFPDRFSGHQFPNYSSELNVNALLLGDSALYLCASGSGVTDTQYFGPGTRLTVL.

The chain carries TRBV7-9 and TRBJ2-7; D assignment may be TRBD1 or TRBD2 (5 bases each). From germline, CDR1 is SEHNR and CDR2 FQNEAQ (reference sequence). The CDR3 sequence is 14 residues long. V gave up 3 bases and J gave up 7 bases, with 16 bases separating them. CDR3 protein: CASSFFRDVEEQYF. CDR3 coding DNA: TGTGCCAGCAGCTTTTTCCGGGACGTGGAAGAGCAGTACTTC. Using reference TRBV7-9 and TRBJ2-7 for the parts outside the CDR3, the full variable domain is DTGVSQNPRHKITKRGQNVTFRCDPISEHNRLYWYRQTLGQGPEFLTYFQNEAQLEKSRLLSDRFSAERPKGSFSTLEIQRTEQGDSAMYLCASSFFRDVEEQYFGPGTRLTVT.

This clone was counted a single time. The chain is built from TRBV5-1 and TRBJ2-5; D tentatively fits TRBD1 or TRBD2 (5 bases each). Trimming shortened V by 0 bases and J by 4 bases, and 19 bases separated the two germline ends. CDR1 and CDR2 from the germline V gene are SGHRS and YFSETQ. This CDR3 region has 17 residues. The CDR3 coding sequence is TGCGCCAGCAGCTTGGGGGACGCCCCCAGGGCTGGAGAGACCCAGTACTTC. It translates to CASSLGDAPRAGETQYF. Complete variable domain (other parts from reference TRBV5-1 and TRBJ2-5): KAGVTQTPRYLIKTRGQQVTLSCSPISGHRSVSWYQQTPGQGLQFLFEYFSETQRNKGNFPGRFSGRQFSNSRSEMNVSTLELGDSALYLCASSLGDAPRAGETQYFGPGTRLLVL.

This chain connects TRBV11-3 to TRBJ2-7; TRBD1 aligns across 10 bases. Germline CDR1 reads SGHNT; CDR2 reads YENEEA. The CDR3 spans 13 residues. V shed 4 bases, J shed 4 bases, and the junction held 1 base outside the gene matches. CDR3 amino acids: CASSSGQGYEQYF. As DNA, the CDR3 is TGTGCCAGCAGCTCGGGACAGGGGTACGAGCAGTACTTC.

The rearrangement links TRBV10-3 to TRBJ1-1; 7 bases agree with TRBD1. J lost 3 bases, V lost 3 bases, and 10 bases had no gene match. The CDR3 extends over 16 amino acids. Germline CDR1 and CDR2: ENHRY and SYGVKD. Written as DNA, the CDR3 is TGTGCCATCAGTGATCCCCAGGGGGGGCAATACACTGAAGCTTTCTTT. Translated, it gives CAISDPQGGQYTEAFF.

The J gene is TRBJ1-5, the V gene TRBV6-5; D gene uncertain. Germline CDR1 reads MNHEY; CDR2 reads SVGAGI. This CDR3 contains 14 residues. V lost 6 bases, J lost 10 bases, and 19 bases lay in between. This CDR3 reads CASSQEGILDPQHF. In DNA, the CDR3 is TGTGCCAGCAGCCAAGAGGGAATTTTAGATCCCCAGCATTTT.

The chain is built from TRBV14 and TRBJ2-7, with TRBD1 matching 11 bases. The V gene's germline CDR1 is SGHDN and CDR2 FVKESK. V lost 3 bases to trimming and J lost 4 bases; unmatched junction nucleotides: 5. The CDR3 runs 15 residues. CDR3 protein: CASSQVDRGPYEQYF. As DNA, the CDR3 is TGTGCCAGCAGCCAGGTGGACAGGGGGCCATACGAGCAGTACTTC.

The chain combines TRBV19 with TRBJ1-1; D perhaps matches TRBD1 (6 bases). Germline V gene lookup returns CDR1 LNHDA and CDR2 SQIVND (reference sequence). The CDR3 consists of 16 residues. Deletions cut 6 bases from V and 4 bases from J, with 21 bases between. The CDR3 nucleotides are TGTGCCAGTAGCCAGGGGAGGGTGTTGAAGGGCACTGAAGCTTTCTTT. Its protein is CASSQGRVLKGTEAFF.

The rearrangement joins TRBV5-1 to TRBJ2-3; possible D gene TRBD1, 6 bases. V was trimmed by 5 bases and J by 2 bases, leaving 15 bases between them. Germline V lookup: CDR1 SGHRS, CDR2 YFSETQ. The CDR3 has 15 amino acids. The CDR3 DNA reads TGCGCCAGCAGTCCAGACAGGTCCTCCACAGATACGCAGTATTTT. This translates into CASSPDRSSTDTQYF.

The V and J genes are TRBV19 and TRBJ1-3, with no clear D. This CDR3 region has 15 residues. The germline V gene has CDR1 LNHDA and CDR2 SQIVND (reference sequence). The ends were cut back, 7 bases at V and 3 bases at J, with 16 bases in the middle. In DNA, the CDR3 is TGTGCCAGTATGAACCGGGAAGGGATTGGAAACACCATATATTTT. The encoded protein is CASMNREGIGNTIYF.

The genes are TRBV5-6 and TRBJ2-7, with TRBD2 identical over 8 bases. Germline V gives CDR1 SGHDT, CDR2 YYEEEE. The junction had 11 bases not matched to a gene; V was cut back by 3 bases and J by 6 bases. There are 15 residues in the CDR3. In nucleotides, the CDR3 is TGTGCCAGCAGCTGGCTCGGGGGGGCCGAGGCCGAGCAGTACTTC. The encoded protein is CASSWLGGAEAEQYF.

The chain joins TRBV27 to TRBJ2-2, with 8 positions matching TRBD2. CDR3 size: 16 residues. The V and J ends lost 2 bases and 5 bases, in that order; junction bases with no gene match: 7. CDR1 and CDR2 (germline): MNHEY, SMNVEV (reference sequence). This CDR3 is CASSLMGLGGTGELFF. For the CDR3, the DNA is TGTGCCAGCAGTTTAATGGGACTAGGAGGGACCGGGGAGCTGTTTTTT.

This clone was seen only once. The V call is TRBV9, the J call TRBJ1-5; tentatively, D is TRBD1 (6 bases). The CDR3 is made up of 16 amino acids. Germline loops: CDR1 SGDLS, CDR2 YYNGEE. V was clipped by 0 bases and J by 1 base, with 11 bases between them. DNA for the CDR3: TGTGCCAGCAGCGTAGGGGAGGGGGGCAGCAATCAGCCCCAGCATTTT. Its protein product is CASSVGEGGSNQPQHF.

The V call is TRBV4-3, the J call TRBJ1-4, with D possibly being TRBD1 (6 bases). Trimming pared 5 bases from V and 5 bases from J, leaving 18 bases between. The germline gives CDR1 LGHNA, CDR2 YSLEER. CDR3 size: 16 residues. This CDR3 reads CASSKGPNRENEKLFF. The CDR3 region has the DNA TGCGCCAGCAGCAAAGGTCCGAACAGGGAGAATGAAAAACTGTTTTTT.

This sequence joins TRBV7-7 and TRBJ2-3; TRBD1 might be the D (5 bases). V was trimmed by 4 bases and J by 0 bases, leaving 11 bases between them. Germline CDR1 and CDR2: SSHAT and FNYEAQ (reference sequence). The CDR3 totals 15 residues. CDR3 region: CASSYDSTSTDTQYF. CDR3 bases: TGTGCCAGCAGCTACGACAGCACTAGCACAGATACGCAGTATTTT.